These T cell receptor beta chains were read from a single sample in a study of Tregs in tolerant kidney transplant recipients. Clones were read by immunoSEQ multiplex PCR, and TCRdb kept only the in-frame ones, dropping some. Here the sample spans tens of thousands of clones, roughly 89% being singletons. The sequenced material came from Tregs from blood. The source is a human donor in good health. Both conserved end residues are trimmed from each CDR3.

v_gene	j_gene	CDR3aa
TRBV2	TRBJ2-7	ASRGDRKGEQY
TRBV7-7	TRBJ2-5	ASSLFHQETQY
TRBV6-5	TRBJ1-4	ASMSMQTNEKLF
TRBV19	TRBJ2-1	ASSTGEGSALYNEQF
TRBV6-5	TRBJ2-4	ASSYTGAKNIQY
TRBV18	TRBJ2-3	ASNGPGQVKSTQY
TRBV6-5	TRBJ2-7	ASKRGRAYYEQY
TRBV30	TRBJ1-2	AWRLQGNYGYT
TRBV7-2	TRBJ2-3	ASSFDSSTDTQY
TRBV11-2	TRBJ1-4	ASSLDQRLNEKLF
TRBV4-1	TRBJ1-3	ASSQEGLNSGNTIY
TRBV5-1	TRBJ2-2	ASSWTGTGGAGTGELF
TRBV7-9	TRBJ2-7	ASSIQAGGIYEQY
TRBV18	TRBJ1-5	ASSPVRSNQPQH
TRBV9	TRBJ1-2	ASSGSGPYGYT
TRBV5-1	TRBJ1-1	ASSAPGQQVLAF
TRBV7-9	TRBJ1-1	ASNQPGGTEAF
TRBV6-6	TRBJ1-6	ASSLVGQGNSPLH
TRBV2	TRBJ2-7	ASTSRRHYEQY
TRBV4-1	TRBJ2-2	ASSQLGRALNTGELF
TRBV4-2	TRBJ1-1	ASSPGQGRGRTEAF
TRBV5-6	TRBJ2-7	ASSLKGRNHYEQY
TRBV2	TRBJ1-2	ASSEGHSWSYGYT
TRBV18	TRBJ2-3	ASSLWGLLPDTQY
TRBV2	TRBJ2-1	ASINPGLAGGNEQF
TRBV5-1	TRBJ1-4	ASSLEGQNEKLF
TRBV7-8	TRBJ2-2	ASSLSGRPTGELF
TRBV15	TRBJ2-1	ATTPGGGYNEQF
TRBV7-9	TRBJ2-3	ASSFGGGPSTDTQY
TRBV2	TRBJ2-3	ASSAGTDTQY
TRBV19	TRBJ2-1	ASSASGTGYNEQF
TRBV6-1	TRBJ1-4	ASRTSGTGYPF
TRBV5-6	TRBJ1-2	ASIGTGGRYGYT
TRBV5-1	TRBJ2-5	ASSAGPQETQY
TRBV6-1	TRBJ1-4	ASSEWVQGAANEKLF
TRBV30	TRBJ2-7	AWSVAGGPTYEQY
TRBV9	TRBJ2-1	ASSVAGQSSYNEQF
TRBV29-1	TRBJ2-5	SVHTPLAGLETQY
TRBV19	TRBJ1-5	ASGTGGGLSWPQH
TRBV29-1	TRBJ1-2	SVVGQGDGYT
TRBV12-2	TRBJ2-7	ASRLATRLNYEQY
TRBV19	TRBJ1-6	ASSSGTAVNYSPLH
TRBV9	TRBJ2-5	ASSVGQRELETQY
TRBV6-1	TRBJ2-1	ASSEALLWGGRF
TRBV4-1	TRBJ2-1	ASSQPLPTSYNEQF
TRBV12-5	TRBJ1-3	ASGSGRDGNTIY
TRBV5-1	TRBJ1-1	ASSWGGSYDTEAF
TRBV11-2	TRBJ1-6	ASSPRGGPNSPLH
TRBV10-3	TRBJ2-3	AISESPGPDTQY
TRBV10-3	TRBJ1-5	AISDSDRGNNQPQH
TRBV6-5	TRBJ1-2	ASSPTWGTHGYT
TRBV6-5	TRBJ1-3	ASSYGRGSGNTIY
TRBV6-6	TRBJ2-2	ATRTGLPNTGELF
TRBV6-5	TRBJ1-2	ASSYDSYYGYT